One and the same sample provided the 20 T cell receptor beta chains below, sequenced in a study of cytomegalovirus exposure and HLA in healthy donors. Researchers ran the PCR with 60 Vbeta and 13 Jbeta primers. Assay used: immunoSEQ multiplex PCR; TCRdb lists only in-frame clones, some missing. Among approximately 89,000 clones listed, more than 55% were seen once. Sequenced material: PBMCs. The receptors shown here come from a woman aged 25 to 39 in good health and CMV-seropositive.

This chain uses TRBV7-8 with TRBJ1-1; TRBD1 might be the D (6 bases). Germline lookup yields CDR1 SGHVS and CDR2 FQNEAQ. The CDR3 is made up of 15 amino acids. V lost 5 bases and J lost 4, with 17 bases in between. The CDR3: CASSPSSFRGTEAFF. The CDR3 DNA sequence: TGTGCCAGCAGCCCCTCCTCATTCAGGGGCACTGAAGCTTTCTTT.

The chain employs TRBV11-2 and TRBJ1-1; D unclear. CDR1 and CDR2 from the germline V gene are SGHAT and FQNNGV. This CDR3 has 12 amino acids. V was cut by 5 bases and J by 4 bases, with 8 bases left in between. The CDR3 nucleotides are TGTGCCAGCAGCCCACGCGGCACTGAAGCTTTCTTT. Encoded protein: CASSPRGTEAFF.

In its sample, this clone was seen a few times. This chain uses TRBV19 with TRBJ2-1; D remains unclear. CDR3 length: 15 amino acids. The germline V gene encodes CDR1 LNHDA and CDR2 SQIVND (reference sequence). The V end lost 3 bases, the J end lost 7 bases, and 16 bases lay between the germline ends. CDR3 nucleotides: TGTGCCAGTAGTATCGTGGATAATTACGGGAATGAGCAGTTCTTC. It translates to CASSIVDNYGNEQFF. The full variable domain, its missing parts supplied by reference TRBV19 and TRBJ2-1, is DGGITQSPKYLFRKEGQNVTLSCEQNLNHDAMYWYRQDPGQGLRLIYYSQIVNDFQKGDIAEGYSVSREKKESFPLTVTSAQKNPTAFYLCASSIVDNYGNEQFFGPGTRLTVL.

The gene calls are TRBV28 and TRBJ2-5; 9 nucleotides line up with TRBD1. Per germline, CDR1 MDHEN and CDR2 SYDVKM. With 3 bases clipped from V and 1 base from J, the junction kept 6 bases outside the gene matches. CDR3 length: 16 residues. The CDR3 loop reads CASSLGTGLPQETQYF. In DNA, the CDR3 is TGTGCCAGCAGTTTGGGGACAGGGCTCCCCCAAGAGACCCAGTACTTC.

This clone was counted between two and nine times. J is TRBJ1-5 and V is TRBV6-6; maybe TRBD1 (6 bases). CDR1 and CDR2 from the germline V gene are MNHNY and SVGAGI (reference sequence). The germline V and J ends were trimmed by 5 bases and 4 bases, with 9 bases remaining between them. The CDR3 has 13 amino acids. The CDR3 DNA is TGTGCCAGCAGTCCCGACAGGAATCAGCCCCAGCATTTT. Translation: CASSPDRNQPQHF.

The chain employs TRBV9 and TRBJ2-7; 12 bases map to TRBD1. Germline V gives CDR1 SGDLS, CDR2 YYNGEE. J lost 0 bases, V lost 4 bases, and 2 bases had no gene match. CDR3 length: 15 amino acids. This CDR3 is CASSRGQGASYEQYF. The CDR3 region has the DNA TGTGCCAGCAGCAGGGGACAGGGGGCCTCCTACGAGCAGTACTTC.

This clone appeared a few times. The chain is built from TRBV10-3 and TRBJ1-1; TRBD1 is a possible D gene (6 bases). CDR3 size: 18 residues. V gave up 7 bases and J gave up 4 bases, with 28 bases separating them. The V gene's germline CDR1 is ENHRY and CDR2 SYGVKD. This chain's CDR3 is CAIKSPGAGAGLGTEAFF. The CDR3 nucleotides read TGTGCCATCAAGTCACCAGGGGCAGGCGCCGGGTTGGGCACTGAAGCTTTCTTT.

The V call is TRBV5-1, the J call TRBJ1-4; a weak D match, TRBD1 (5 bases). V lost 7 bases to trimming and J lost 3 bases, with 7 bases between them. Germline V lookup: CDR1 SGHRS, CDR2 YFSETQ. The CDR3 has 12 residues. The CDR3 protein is CASSQANEKLFF. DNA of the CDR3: TGCGCCAGCTCACAGGCTAATGAAAAACTGTTTTTT. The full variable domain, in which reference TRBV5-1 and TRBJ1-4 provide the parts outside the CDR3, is KAGVTQTPRYLIKTRGQQVTLSCSPISGHRSVSWYQQTPGQGLQFLFEYFSETQRNKGNFPGRFSGRQFSNSRSEMNVSTLELGDSALYLCASSQANEKLFFGSGTQLSVL.

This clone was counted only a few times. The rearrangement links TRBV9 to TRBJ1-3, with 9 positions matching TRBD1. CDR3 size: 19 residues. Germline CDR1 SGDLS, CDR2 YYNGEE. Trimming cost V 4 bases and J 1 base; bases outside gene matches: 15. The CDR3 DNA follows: TGTGCCAGCAGCCTAGGGACAGGGACCCTGGGGCGTTCTGGAAACACCATATATTTT. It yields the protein CASSLGTGTLGRSGNTIYF.

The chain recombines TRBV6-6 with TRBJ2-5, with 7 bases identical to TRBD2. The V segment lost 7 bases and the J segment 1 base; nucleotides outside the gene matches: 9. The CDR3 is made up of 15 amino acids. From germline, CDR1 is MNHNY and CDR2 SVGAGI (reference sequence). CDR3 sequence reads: CASTREAGFQETQYF. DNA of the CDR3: TGTGCCAGCACCCGAGAAGCGGGGTTCCAAGAGACCCAGTACTTC.

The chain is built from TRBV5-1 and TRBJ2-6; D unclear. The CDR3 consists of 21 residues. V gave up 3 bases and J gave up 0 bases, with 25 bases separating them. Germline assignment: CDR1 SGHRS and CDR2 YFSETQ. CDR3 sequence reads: CASSSSIVQASLSSGANVLTF. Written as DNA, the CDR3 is TGCGCCAGCAGCTCGTCAATCGTTCAAGCGTCGCTAAGCTCTGGGGCCAACGTCCTGACTTTC.

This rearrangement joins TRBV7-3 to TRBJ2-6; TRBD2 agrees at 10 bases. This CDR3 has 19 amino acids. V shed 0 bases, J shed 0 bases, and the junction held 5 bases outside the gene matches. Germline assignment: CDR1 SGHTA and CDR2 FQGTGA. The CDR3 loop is CASSLTASGGASGANVLTF. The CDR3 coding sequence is TGTGCCAGCAGCTTAACGGCCAGCGGGGGGGCCTCTGGGGCCAACGTCCTGACTTTC.

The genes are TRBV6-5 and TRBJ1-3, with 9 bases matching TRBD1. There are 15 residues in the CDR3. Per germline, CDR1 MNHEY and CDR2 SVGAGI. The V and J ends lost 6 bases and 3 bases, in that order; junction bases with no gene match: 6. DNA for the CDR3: TGTGCCAGCAGGGCCGACAGGGGGGATGGAAACACCATATATTTT. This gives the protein CASRADRGDGNTIYF.

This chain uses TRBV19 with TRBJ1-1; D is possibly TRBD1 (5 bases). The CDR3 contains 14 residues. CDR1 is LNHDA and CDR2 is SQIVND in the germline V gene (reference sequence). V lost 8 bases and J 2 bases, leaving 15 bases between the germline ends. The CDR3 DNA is TGTGCCAGTTGTAGATTAACAGGAAACACTGAAGCTTTCTTT. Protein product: CASCRLTGNTEAFF.

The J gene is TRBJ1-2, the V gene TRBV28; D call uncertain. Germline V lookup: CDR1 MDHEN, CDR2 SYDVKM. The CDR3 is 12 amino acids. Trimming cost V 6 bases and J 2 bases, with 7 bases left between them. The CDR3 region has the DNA TGTGCCAGCAGCCTCTCCAACTATGGCTACACCTTC. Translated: CASSLSNYGYTF.

The DNA of the CDR3 is TGTGCCAGTAGTATAGTTTCCGGGGGTGATAGCAATCAGCCCCAGCATTTT. It encodes CASSIVSGGDSNQPQHF. The rearrangement links TRBV19 to TRBJ1-5; a possible D gene is TRBD1 (5 bases). The CDR3 loop spans 17 amino acids. Trimming removed 1 base at V and 0 bases at J, with 13 bases between. Germline CDR1 LNHDA, CDR2 SQIVND (reference sequence).

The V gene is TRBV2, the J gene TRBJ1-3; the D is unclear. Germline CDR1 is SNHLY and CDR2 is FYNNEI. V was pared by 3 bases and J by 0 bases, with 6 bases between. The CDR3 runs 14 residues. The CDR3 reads CASSDLLSGNTIYF. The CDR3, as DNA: TGTGCCAGCAGTGACCTCCTCTCTGGAAACACCATATATTTT.

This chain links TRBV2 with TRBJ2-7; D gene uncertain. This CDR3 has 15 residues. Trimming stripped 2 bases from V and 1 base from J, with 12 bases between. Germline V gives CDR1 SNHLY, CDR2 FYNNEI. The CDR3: CASSENAIQSYEQYF. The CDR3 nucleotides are TGTGCCAGCAGTGAAAATGCCATACAGTCCTACGAGCAGTACTTC. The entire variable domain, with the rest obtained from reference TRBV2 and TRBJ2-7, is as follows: EPEVTQTPSHQVTQMGQEVILRCVPISNHLYFYWYRQILGQKVEFLVSFYNNEISEKSEIFDDQFSVERPDGSNFTLKIRSTKLEDSAMYFCASSENAIQSYEQYFGPGTRLTVT.

The CDR3 region is CASSRTGDYGYTF. CDR3 nucleotide sequence: TGTGCCAGCAGCCGGACAGGGGACTATGGCTACACCTTC. The chain joins TRBV7-2 to TRBJ1-2; 9 nucleotides line up with TRBD1. This CDR3 is built from 13 residues. In germline, CDR1 is SGHTA, CDR2 FQGNSA. The junction had 1 base not matched to a gene; V was cut back by 5 bases and J by 3 bases.

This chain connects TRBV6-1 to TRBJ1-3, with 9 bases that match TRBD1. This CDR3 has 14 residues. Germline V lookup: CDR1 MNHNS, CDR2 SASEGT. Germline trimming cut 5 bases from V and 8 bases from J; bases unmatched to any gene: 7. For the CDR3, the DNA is TGTGCCAGCAGTCAGACAGGGGGGGGTGACACCATATATTTT. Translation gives CASSQTGGGDTIYF.